Following are 14 T cell receptor beta chains from one sample sequenced in a study of CD8 T cells in Susac syndrome. cDNA came from 0.5 to 1 ug RNA primed by random hexamers. TCRdb recomputed calls from the immunoSEQ multiplex PCR reads with MiXCR, one row per CDR3 protein. This table has 140,000 to 150,000 distinct CDR3 sequences, 95% appearing once. The sequenced sample was CD4+ T cells from PBMCs. These receptors were taken from a human donor with multiple sclerosis.

The chain is built from TRBV29-1 and TRBJ2-1; 7 nucleotides line up with TRBD1. Losses at the gene ends were 5 bases for V and 6 bases for J; bases not matched to a gene: 13. From germline, CDR1 is SQVTM and CDR2 ANQGSEA. The CDR3 contains 15 residues. CDR3 bases: TGCAGCGTTCTGAGACAGGGAAGTTCCCGCAATGAGCAGTTCTTC. Translating it yields CSVLRQGSSRNEQFF.

The chain links TRBV13 to TRBJ1-5; no clear D gene. The CDR3 length is 12 residues. CDR1 and CDR2 (germline): PRHDT, FYEKMQ (reference sequence). Trimming removed 5 bases at V and 9 bases at J, with 11 bases between. As DNA, the CDR3 is TGTGCCAGCAGCCGCGGGGTCGGGCCCCAGCATTTT. Encoded protein: CASSRGVGPQHF.

CDR3 coding DNA: TGCGCCAGCAGCCAAGATCAGGGGCCGCCCCAGGACACTGAAGCTTTCTTT. As protein: CASSQDQGPPQDTEAFF. This rearrangement joins TRBV4-1 to TRBJ1-1; perhaps TRBD1 as D (6 bases). CDR3 length equals 17 residues. V dropped 0 bases and J dropped 3 bases, with 17 bases sitting between them. The germline gives CDR1 MGHRA, CDR2 YSYEKL.

This chain links TRBV3-1 with TRBJ2-3, with D tentatively TRBD1 or TRBD2 (5 bases each). V was clipped by 5 bases and J by 2 bases, with 14 bases between them. Germline CDR1 reads LGHDT; CDR2 reads YNNKEL (reference sequence). This CDR3 is built from 15 residues. Here the CDR3 DNA reads TGTGCCAGCAGCAAGGGGTTCCTAGCCACAGATACGCAGTATTTT. Protein: CASSKGFLATDTQYF.

The chain links TRBV28 to TRBJ2-1, with TRBD2 matching 7 bases. The junction had 5 bases not matched to a gene; V was cut back by 2 bases and J by 13 bases. Per the germline V gene, CDR1 is MDHEN and CDR2 is SYDVKM. This CDR3 region has 12 residues. CDR3 in amino acids: CASSLREGEQFF. CDR3 sequence (DNA): TGTGCCAGCAGTTTAAGGGAGGGAGAACAGTTCTTC.

The chain combines TRBV4-1 with TRBJ1-5; 7 nucleotides line up with TRBD1. This CDR3 has 16 amino acids. V was pared by 0 bases and J by 4 bases, with 6 bases of the junction left unmatched. Germline assignment: CDR1 MGHRA and CDR2 YSYEKL. The CDR3 sequence: CASSQDAGGGNQPQHF. CDR3 in DNA: TGCGCCAGCAGCCAAGATGCAGGGGGTGGTAATCAGCCCCAGCATTTT.

The V and J genes are TRBV6-2 or TRBV6-3 and TRBJ1-6; 7 bases are shared with TRBD1. Germline assignment: CDR1 MNHEY and CDR2 SVGEGT. The CDR3 is 15 residues long. After removal of 0 bases from V and 8 bases from J, the junction contained 4 bases not matched to a gene. As DNA, the CDR3 is TGTGCCAGCAGTTACTCGGCCAGGGGGGATTCACCCCTCCACTTT. Translating gives CASSYSARGDSPLHF.

This chain joins TRBV6-5 and TRBJ2-3; D perhaps matches TRBD1 (5 bases). Germline V gene lookup returns CDR1 MNHEY and CDR2 SVGAGI. The ends were cut back, 5 bases at V and 2 bases at J, with 11 bases in the middle. The CDR3 spans 14 residues. The CDR3 spells CASSLHRLTDTQYF. CDR3 in DNA: TGTGCCAGCAGTCTTCACAGGCTCACAGATACGCAGTATTTT.

This rearrangement joins TRBV20-1 to TRBJ2-7; TRBD1 agrees at 10 bases. The CDR3 length is 13 residues. The V and J ends lost 6 bases and 3 bases, in that order; junction bases with no gene match: 5. The V gene's germline CDR1 is DFQATT and CDR2 SNEGSKA (reference sequence). The CDR3 protein is CSAQGQGRYEQYF. The CDR3 DNA reads as TGCAGTGCCCAGGGACAGGGGCGCTACGAGCAGTACTTC.

The CDR3 region is CASSSVIETQYF. CDR3 sequence (DNA): TGTGCCAGCAGTTCCGTAATCGAGACCCAGTACTTC. The V gene is TRBV6-6, the J gene TRBJ2-5, with D uncertain. The germline CDR1 and CDR2 sequences are MNHNY and SVGAGI (reference sequence). V shed 4 bases and J shed 5 bases, with 8 bases lying between them. The CDR3 runs 12 residues.

This sequence joins TRBV6-6 and TRBJ2-1; 10 bases map to TRBD1. This CDR3 spans 14 amino acids. The V segment lost 7 bases and the J segment 7 bases; nucleotides outside the gene matches: 7. CDR1 and CDR2 (germline): MNHNY, SVGAGI (reference sequence). The CDR3 DNA reads as TGTGCCAGCAACCGGGACAGGGGTGAGAATGAGCAGTTCTTC. Translation gives CASNRDRGENEQFF.

The V gene is TRBV19, the J gene TRBJ1-5; D is ambiguous. Germline V gives CDR1 LNHDA, CDR2 SQIVND (reference sequence). The CDR3 contains 13 residues. V lost 2 bases and J 7 bases, leaving 9 bases between the germline ends. CDR3 amino acids: CASSIMERQPQHF. The CDR3 DNA reads TGTGCCAGTAGTATAATGGAGAGGCAGCCCCAGCATTTT.

The chain uses TRBV7-9 and TRBJ2-3; D may match TRBD1 or TRBD2 (5 bases each). Germline V gives CDR1 SEHNR, CDR2 FQNEAQ (reference sequence). Trimming removed 3 bases at V and 0 bases at J, with 10 bases between. The CDR3 has 15 residues. CDR3 coding DNA: TGTGCCAGCAGCTTGGGGACGGTTAGCACAGATACGCAGTATTTT. This encodes CASSLGTVSTDTQYF.

This clonotype was recorded only once. The J gene is TRBJ2-5, the V gene TRBV11-2, with D perhaps TRBD2 (5 bases). Germline V gene sequence: CDR1 SGHAT, CDR2 FQNNGV. The CDR3 consists of 17 residues. The V end was cut by 1 base, the J end by 2 bases, with 17 bases between. CDR3 sequence reads: CASSLGRRAVNQETQYF. The DNA for the CDR3 is TGTGCCAGCAGCTTAGGGAGGCGGGCAGTCAATCAAGAGACCCAGTACTTC. Using reference TRBV11-2 and TRBJ2-5 for the parts outside the CDR3, the full variable domain is EAGVAQSPRYKIIEKRQSVAFWCNPISGHATLYWYQQILGQGPKLLIQFQNNGVVDDSQLPKDRFSAERLKGVDSTLKIQPAKLEDSAVYLCASSLGRRAVNQETQYFGPGTRLLVL.